This T cell receptor beta chain originates from a study of T cells in tumors after PD-1 blockade. Study-wide background: Patients received pembrolizumab 200 mg every 3 weeks or cemiplimab 350 mg every 2 weeks. Mean per tumor sample: roughly 24,000 templates (about 550-99,264), more than 5,000 unique clonotypes.

As to this clone: The antigen is undetermined.

Germline V CDR1 and CDR2: MNHEY, SMNVEV (reference sequence). Deletions cut 3 bases from V and 2 bases from J, with 1 base between. The CDR3 length is 11 residues. Regarding the study as a whole: Blood contained roughly 43% of the tumor's TCR clonotypes.

Stated time point: first of two pre-therapy site-matched biopsies 2 to 3 months apart. The method was immunoSEQ multiplex PCR; TCRdb's version includes in-frame clones alone and lacks a portion of them. The sample holds about 4,200 clones, about 73% seen once. This clonotype originated in a human donor with basal cell carcinoma. The sample in question was tumor tissue, obtained before anti-PD-1 treatment. The chain joins TRBV27 to TRBJ2-5; D is unresolved. CDR3 sequence: CASSLQETQYF. CDR3 nucleotide sequence: TGTGCCAGCAGTTTGCAAGAGACCCAGTACTTC.